This T cell receptor beta chain was retrieved from a study of T cells in Graves' hyperthyroidism and ophthalmopathy. Whole-study results and caveats: Blood samples included most of the expanded thyroid clonotypes exceeding 0.001. The model identified upcoming ophthalmopathy a median around 6 months ahead of onset.

Researchers barred patients who had uncontrolled infection, other autoimmune disease, pregnancy or lactation. Diagnoses used clinical symptoms, serum thyroxine and TRAb, thyroid ultrasound and orbital computed tomography. Per germline, CDR1 SEHNR and CDR2 FQNEAQ (reference sequence). V shed 4 bases and J shed 9 bases, with 10 bases lying between them. There are 13 residues in the CDR3. This clonotype was counted ten times or more. Its antigen is undetermined. The CDR3 regions of TCR beta were amplified from RNA transcripts. HTBI primers drove first-round RT-PCR of the TCR CDR3. MiXCR was run by TCRdb on the multiplex PCR reads, yielding one entry per CDR3 protein. The sample consists of hundreds of thousands of distinct CDR3 sequences, over 40% of them appearing once.

What was sequenced was peripheral blood or thyroid tissue (not recorded which). The chain has TRBV7-9 and TRBJ1-6; D gene uncertain. The TCR was taken from an adult man with Graves' disease, either hyperthyroidism or ophthalmopathy (not recorded which). Here the CDR3 DNA reads TGTGCCAGCAGCTCCCTTCCAGGTTCACCCCTCCACTTT. It is translated as CASSSLPGSPLHF. Full variable domain (missing parts from reference TRBV7-9 and TRBJ1-6): DTGVSQNPRHKITKRGQNVTFRCDPISEHNRLYWYRQTLGQGPEFLTYFQNEAQLEKSRLLSDRFSAERPKGSFSTLEIQRTEQGDSAMYLCASSSLPGSPLHFGNGTRLTVT.